One and the same sample provided the 12 T cell receptor beta chains below, sequenced in a study of CD8+ T cells in alopecia areata. Regarding treatment: oral pan-JAK inhibitor, 5-10 mg twice daily. As the sequencing template, cDNA was produced by extracting RNA and reverse transcribing it. Clones were read by immunoSEQ multiplex PCR, and TCRdb kept only the in-frame ones, dropping some. This table holds nearly 95,000 clones, just over 70% found once. Sequencing used CD8+ T cells sorted from blood, obtained around week 42, from a patient treated with tofacitinib. These receptors all come from a human donor with alopecia areata.

This clone was counted a few times. At the DNA level, this CDR3 is encoded by other sequences in the same sample as well. This rearrangement joins TRBV7-8 to TRBJ2-1; D unresolved. Trimming removed 0 bases at V and 6 bases at J, with 0 bases between. The CDR3 runs 11 residues. The germline CDR1 and CDR2 sequences are SGHVS and FQNEAQ. The CDR3: CASSLANEQFF. As DNA, the CDR3 is TGTGCCAGCAGCTTAGCCAATGAGCAGTTCTTC.

The gene calls are TRBV6-5 and TRBJ2-7, with TRBD1 matching over 9 bases. Germline values: CDR1 MNHEY, CDR2 SVGAGI. J lost 4 bases, V lost 5 bases, and 6 bases had no gene match. The CDR3 loop spans 14 amino acids. The CDR3 bases are TGTGCCAGCAGTCCCGGGACAGGGAAATACGAGCAGTACTTC. This codes for CASSPGTGKYEQYF.

The CDR3 DNA reads TGTGCCAGCCGGTGGATAGATACGCAGTATTTT. Its protein is CASRWIDTQYF. The gene calls are TRBV6-1 and TRBJ2-3; D unresolved. In germline, CDR1 is MNHNS, CDR2 SASEGT. The CDR3 loop spans 11 amino acids. The germline V and J ends were trimmed by 8 bases and 5 bases, with 8 bases remaining between them.

The V and J genes are TRBV5-1 and TRBJ1-2; a possible D gene is TRBD1 (5 bases). This CDR3 spans 14 amino acids. Per the germline V gene, CDR1 is SGHRS and CDR2 is YFSETQ. Trimming shortened V by 4 bases and J by 6 bases, and 16 bases separated the two germline ends. The CDR3 nucleotides are TGCGCCAGCAGCACTAATCAGGGTTGGGATGGCTACACCTTC. Protein product: CASSTNQGWDGYTF.

V and J are TRBV4-3 and TRBJ2-7; TRBD1 might be the D (5 bases). The germline V gene encodes CDR1 LGHNA and CDR2 YSLEER. This CDR3 has 15 residues. Trimming removed 2 bases from V and 4 bases from J, with 15 bases in between. The CDR3 here is CASSQSDTTAYEQYF. CDR3 bases: TGCGCCAGCAGCCAATCGGACACGACGGCTTACGAGCAGTACTTC.

In nucleotides, the CDR3 is TGTGCCAGCAGCGTACTGAGGACAGATCCCACCTCTGGGGCCAACGTCCTGACTTTC. Translating it yields CASSVLRTDPTSGANVLTF. This chain links TRBV9 with TRBJ2-6; the D gene is possibly TRBD1 (6 bases). Germline V gene data show CDR1 as SGDLS and CDR2 as YYNGEE. V lost 1 base, J lost 0 bases, and 17 bases lay in between. The CDR3 sequence is 19 residues long.

The chain links TRBV4-3 to TRBJ2-1; tentatively, D is TRBD1 (5 bases). Trimming cost V 0 bases and J 6 bases, with 18 bases left between them. Germline lookup yields CDR1 LGHNA and CDR2 YSLEER. This CDR3 has 17 residues. The CDR3 here is CASSQDWGSEDGNEQFF. The DNA for the CDR3 is TGCGCCAGCAGCCAAGATTGGGGCAGCGAAGATGGCAATGAGCAGTTCTTC.

The CDR3 here is CASSQDRGGGPQHF. The CDR3 DNA reads TGCGCCAGCAGCCAAGATAGAGGCGGGGGGCCCCAGCATTTT. V and J are TRBV4-3 and TRBJ1-5; D possibly corresponds to TRBD1 (5 bases). This CDR3 is 14 amino acids long. V dropped 0 bases and J dropped 9 bases, with 12 bases sitting between them. The germline CDR1 and CDR2 sequences are LGHNA and YSLEER.

The J gene is TRBJ1-1, the V gene TRBV19; D is uncertain. CDR1 and CDR2 from the germline V gene are LNHDA and SQIVND (reference sequence). There are 15 residues in the CDR3. V dropped 0 bases and J dropped 0 bases, with 8 bases sitting between them. CDR3 loop: CASSIDTELNTEAFF. CDR3 sequence (DNA): TGTGCCAGTAGTATAGATACCGAATTGAACACTGAAGCTTTCTTT.

This chain connects TRBV4-3 to TRBJ1-1; no clear D gene. The germline CDR1 and CDR2 sequences are LGHNA and YSLEER. V gave up 1 base and J gave up 7 bases, with 13 bases separating them. The CDR3 has 14 amino acids. CDR3 coding DNA: TGCGCCAGCAGCCAAGGCTTGAGTGGCATTGAAGCTTTCTTT. It encodes CASSQGLSGIEAFF.

This rearrangement joins TRBV27 to TRBJ1-2; 8 positions agree with TRBD1. V shed 7 bases and J 8 bases; nucleotides not matched to a gene: 15. In germline, CDR1 is MNHEY, CDR2 SMNVEV (reference sequence). The CDR3 contains 15 residues. The CDR3 coding sequence is TGTGCCAGCACCCTCAGGACAGGGTGGATCTACGGCTACACCTTC. This encodes CASTLRTGWIYGYTF.

This chain joins TRBV4-3 and TRBJ2-2; no firm D call. Trimming removed 3 bases at V and 4 bases at J, with 6 bases between. The CDR3 has 13 residues. The germline V gene encodes CDR1 LGHNA and CDR2 YSLEER. The CDR3 is CASSHSVTGELFF. In DNA, the CDR3 is TGCGCCAGCAGCCATTCGGTCACCGGGGAGCTGTTTTTT.